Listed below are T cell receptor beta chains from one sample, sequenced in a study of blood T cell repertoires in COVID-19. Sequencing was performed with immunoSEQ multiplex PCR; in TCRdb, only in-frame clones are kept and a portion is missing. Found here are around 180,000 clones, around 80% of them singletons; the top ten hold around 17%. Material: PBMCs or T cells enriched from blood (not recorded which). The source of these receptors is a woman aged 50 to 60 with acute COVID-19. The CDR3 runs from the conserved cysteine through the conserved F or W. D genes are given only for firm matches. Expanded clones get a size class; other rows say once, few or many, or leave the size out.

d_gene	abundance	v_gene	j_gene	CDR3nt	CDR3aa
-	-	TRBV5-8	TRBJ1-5	TGTGCCAGCAGCTTATTCAGGGCAATCGAGCCCCAGCATTTT	CASSLFRAIEPQHF
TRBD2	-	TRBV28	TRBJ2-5	TGTGCCAGCAGTTTATTGGCGGGGGGGACCCAAGAGACCCAGTACTTC	CASSLLAGGTQETQYF
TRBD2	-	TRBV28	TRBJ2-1	TGTGCCAGCAGTTTAAGTACCCCAGCGGGGGGGAGGAGTGAGCAGTTCTTC	CASSLSTPAGGRSEQFF
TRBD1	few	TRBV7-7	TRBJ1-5	TGTGCCAGCAGCCCTCGACAGGGGGCGAAAGGGCAGCCCCAGCATTTT	CASSPRQGAKGQPQHF
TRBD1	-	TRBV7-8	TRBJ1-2	TGTGCCAGCAGCCAGGACAGGGAAAGTGGCTACACCTTC	CASSQDRESGYTF
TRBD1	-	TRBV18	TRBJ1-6	TGTGCCAGCTCACCTTTGGGGACAGCGAATTCACCCCTCCACTTT	CASSPLGTANSPLHF
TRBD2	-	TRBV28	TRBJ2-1	TGTGCCACTGCCCACGGGGGGGCCTACAATGAGCAGTTCTTC	CATAHGGAYNEQFF
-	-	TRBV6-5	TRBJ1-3	TGTGCCAGCAGTTACTCGTCCAGCTCTGGAAACACCATATATTTT	CASSYSSSSGNTIYF
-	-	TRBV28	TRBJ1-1	TGTGCCAGCACCCCGACAGAGTTGAACACTGAAGCTTTCTTT	CASTPTELNTEAFF
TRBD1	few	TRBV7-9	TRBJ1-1	TGTGCCAGCAGCCACCGTGGGACAGGGTTCACTGAAGCTTTCTTT	CASSHRGTGFTEAFF
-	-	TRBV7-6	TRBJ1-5	TGTGCCAGCAGCTTAGAGGGCAGGGCCCAGCCCCAGCATTTT	CASSLEGRAQPQHF
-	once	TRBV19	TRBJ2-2	TGTGCCAGTACCAATAGCCCGGGAGCCTCCGGGGAGCTGTTTTTT	CASTNSPGASGELFF
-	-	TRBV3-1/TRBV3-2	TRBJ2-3	TGTGCCAGCAACCACCCGGGGACAGATACGCAGTATTTT	CASNHPGTDTQYF
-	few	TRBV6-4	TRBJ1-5	TGTGCCAGCAGTGTCGAGCTAAATCAGCCCCAGCATTTT	CASSVELNQPQHF
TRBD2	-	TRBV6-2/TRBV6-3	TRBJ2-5	TGTGCCAGCAGCCCACACCGAGCGGGGGTGGTAGAGACCCAGTACTTC	CASSPHRAGVVETQYF
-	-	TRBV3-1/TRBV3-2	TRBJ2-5	TGTGCCAGCAGCCCTAGGACTGCCAACCAAGAGACCCAGTACTTC	CASSPRTANQETQYF
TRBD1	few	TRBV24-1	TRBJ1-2	TGTGCCACCAGTGATGGTCGAGGGACAGAAAGCAACTATGGCTACACCTTC	CATSDGRGTESNYGYTF
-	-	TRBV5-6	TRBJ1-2	TGTGCCAGCAGCTTTTTCGGGAACTATGGCTACACCTTC	CASSFFGNYGYTF
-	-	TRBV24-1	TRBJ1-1	TGTGCCCCCGAGACAGCCCGGAGGGACACTGAAGCTTTCTTT	CAPETARRDTEAFF
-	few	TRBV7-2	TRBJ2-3	TGTGCCAGCAGCTATATAGTGGAGAGAGATACGCAGTATTTT	CASSYIVERDTQYF
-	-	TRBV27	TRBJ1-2	TGTGCCAGCAGTTTTCGTGAGGGATACTATGGCTACACCTTC	CASSFREGYYGYTF
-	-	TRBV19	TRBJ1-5	TGTGCCAGTAGCGACCACGGAGGCAGCAATCAGCCCCAGCATTTT	CASSDHGGSNQPQHF
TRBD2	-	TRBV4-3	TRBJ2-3	TGCGCCAGCAGCAAGCGGGGGCGCACAGATACGCAGTATTTT	CASSKRGRTDTQYF
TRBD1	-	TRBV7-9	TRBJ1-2	TGTGCCAGCAGCTTAGAACAGGGGGTTGGTGGCTACACCTTC	CASSLEQGVGGYTF
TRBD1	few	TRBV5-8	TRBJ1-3	TGTGCCAGCAGCTTGGCCACAGGGGCTGGAAACACCATATATTTT	CASSLATGAGNTIYF
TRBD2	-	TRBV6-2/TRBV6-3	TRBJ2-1	TGTGCCAGCAGTTACTCGACAGCGGGGTGGGACAATGAGCAGTTCTTC	CASSYSTAGWDNEQFF
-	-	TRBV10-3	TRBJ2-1	TGTGCCACGAAGACAGATAATGAGCAGTTCTTC	CATKTDNEQFF
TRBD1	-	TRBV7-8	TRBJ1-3	TGTGCCAGCAGCCGACAGGGTGCTCACTCTGGAAACACCATATATTTT	CASSRQGAHSGNTIYF
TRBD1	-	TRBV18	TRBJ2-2	TGTGCCAGCTCAGCGACAGGGCTTAACACCGGGGAGCTGTTTTTT	CASSATGLNTGELFF
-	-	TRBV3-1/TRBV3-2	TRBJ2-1	TGTGCCAGCAAGCGGGGGGGACAGGGCTACAATGAGCAGTTCTTC	CASKRGGQGYNEQFF
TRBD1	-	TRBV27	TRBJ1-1	TGTGCCAGCAGTCGCACAGGGGGCTCGAGCACTGAAGCTTTCTTT	CASSRTGGSSTEAFF
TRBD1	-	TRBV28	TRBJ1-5	TGTGCCAGCAGTTCAGGGGCGACAGGGGGAACCCATAGCCATCAGCCCCAGCATTTT	CASSSGATGGTHSHQPQHF
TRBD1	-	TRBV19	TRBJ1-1	TGTGCCAGTGGGGGACAGGGGGCGCAGGATGAAGCTTTCTTT	CASGGQGAQDEAFF
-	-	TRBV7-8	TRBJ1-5	TGTGCCAGCAGCCCCCTCGGCACAGACAATCAGCCCCAGCATTTT	CASSPLGTDNQPQHF
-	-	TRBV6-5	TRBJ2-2	TGTGCCAGCAGTTACTCAGGGGTCCGGGAGCTGTTTTTT	CASSYSGVRELFF
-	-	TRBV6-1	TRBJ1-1	TGTGCCAGCAGTGACCGCGTCAACACTGAAGCTTTCTTT	CASSDRVNTEAFF
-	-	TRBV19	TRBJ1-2	TGTGCCAGTAGTATCGGGCAGGGCTATGGCTACACCTTC	CASSIGQGYGYTF
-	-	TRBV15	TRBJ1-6	TGTGCCACCAGCAGAGATCTTCATTCACCCCTCCACTTT	CATSRDLHSPLHF
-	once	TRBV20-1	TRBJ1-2	TGCAGTGCTAGAGATGGGGGGGACTACACCTTC	CSARDGGDYTF
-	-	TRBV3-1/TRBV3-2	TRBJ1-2	TGTGCCAGCAGCCTAAGGGGCCAGGGCGCGCAAGGCTACACCTTC	CASSLRGQGAQGYTF
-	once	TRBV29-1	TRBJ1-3	TGCAGCGTTGTCAAAGTGGACACCGGGAGCTCTGGAAACACCATATATTTT	CSVVKVDTGSSGNTIYF
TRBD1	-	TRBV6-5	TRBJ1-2	TGTGCCAGCAGAACCGAGGGGGCGGGCGGCTACACCTTC	CASRTEGAGGYTF
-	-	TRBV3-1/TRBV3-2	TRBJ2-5	TGTGCCAGCAGCCAGGAGCGGGTAAGGGAAGAAGAGACCCAGTACTTC	CASSQERVREEETQYF
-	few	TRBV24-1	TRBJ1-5	TGTGCCACCAGTGGCCAGGGCCCGGGCAATCAGCCCCAGCATTTT	CATSGQGPGNQPQHF
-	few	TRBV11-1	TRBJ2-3	TGTGCCAGCAGCTCGGGCGGAACAGGACCGCCAGATACGCAGTATTTT	CASSSGGTGPPDTQYF
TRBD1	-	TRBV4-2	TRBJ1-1	TGTGCCAGCAGGGGACAGGGAAACACTGAAGCTTTCTTT	CASRGQGNTEAFF
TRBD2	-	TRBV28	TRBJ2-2	TGTGCCAGCAGCCCCGTAGCGGGGGGACTGAACACCGGGGAGCTGTTTTTT	CASSPVAGGLNTGELFF
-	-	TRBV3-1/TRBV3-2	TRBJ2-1	TGTGCCAGCAGCCACTTAGACAGAAGCTCCTACAATGAGCAGTTCTTC	CASSHLDRSSYNEQFF